This T cell receptor (beta chain) originates from a study of shared clonotypes between healthy human individuals. The donors were all Caucasian adults (living in Nashville, Tennessee). V lost 5 bases and J 8 bases, leaving 12 bases between the germline ends. This CDR3 has 12 residues. Germline CDR1 is MDHEN and CDR2 is SYDVKM. General study findings and limits: The genetic and exposure-history diversity represented was limited by few donors.

Repertoires were generated with immunoSEQ multiplex PCR, while TCRdb's copy carries only in-frame clones and drops some. This sample has roughly 2.2 million clones, with roughly 90% found just once. About this clone itself: The target antigen is unknown.

The gene calls are TRBV28 and TRBJ1-1; D is unclear. This clonotype was sampled from a man younger than 35 in good health. Some clones in this sample may be carry-over from other donors' samples. What was sequenced was naive CD4+ T cells from PBMCs. Subset given: CD45RA+ positively selected. The DNA for the CDR3 is TGTGCCAGCAGTCTCCGATCACCCGAAGCTTTCTTT. Its translation is CASSLRSPEAFF. The variable domain in full, with the rest retrieved from reference TRBV28 and TRBJ1-1, is DVKVTQSSRYLVKRTGEKVFLECVQDMDHENMFWYRQDPGLGLRLIYFSYDVKMKEKGDIPEGYSVSREKKERFSLILESASTNQTSMYLCASSLRSPEAFFGQGTRLTVV.